This entry lists 25 T cell receptor beta chains sequenced from one sample in a study of CD8+CD57+ T cells in acquired aplastic anemia. Individuals selected for sequencing had exhibited CD8+CD57+ cell expansion on flow cytometry. The template used for profiling TCR beta VDJ and CDR3 was genomic DNA. TCRdb reprocessed the reads via MiXCR and lists one record per CDR3 protein. The data contain 200,000 to 300,000 distinct CDR3 sequences, around 82% of them singletons. The material sequenced was sorted CD4+, CD8+, or CD8+CD57+ T cells (not recorded which) from PBMCs. The receptors shown here come from a human donor with aplastic anemia.

This chain joins TRBV7-9 and TRBJ1-2, with 7 bases identical to TRBD1. This CDR3 has 16 residues. Per germline, CDR1 SEHNR and CDR2 FQNEAQ (reference sequence). The J segment lost 11 bases and the V segment lost 1 base, leaving 16 bases of the junction unmatched. CDR3 in amino acids: CASSLGGGGTGELYTF. Written as DNA, the CDR3 is TGTGCCAGCAGCTTAGGGGGAGGGGGCACCGGGGAGCTGTACACCTTC.

On this clonotype: The missing conserved phenylalanine or tryptophan at the end of this CDR3 makes a read error likely. The DNA is left out, because the CDR3 cannot be placed on it with certainty; the CDR3 is given as TCRdb lists it. The chain has TRBV7-2 and TRBJ2-5; no check of the table's D call, TRBD1, against the DNA was made. The CDR3 contains 12 residues when both ends are counted. The germline gives CDR1 SGHTA, CDR2 FQGNSA. The CDR3: CASSLAMTAQTE.

This clonotype was seen only a few times. The chain has TRBV5-6 and TRBJ2-3; 7 nucleotides line up with TRBD2. Trimming took 0 bases from V and 13 from J; bases not matched to a gene: 11. CDR1 is SGHDT, CDR2 YYEEEE, per germline. This CDR3 has 14 residues. This CDR3 reads CASSLGGGARVKYF. CDR3 coding DNA: TGTGCCAGCAGCTTGGGGGGAGGGGCCCGGGTCAAGTATTTT.

On this clonotype itself: Germline is not matched at one junction end, which may reflect a read error. The chain is built from TRBV7-8 and TRBJ2-1; TRBD2 aligns across 7 bases. Per the germline V gene, CDR1 is SGHVS and CDR2 is FQNEAQ. The CDR3 runs to 13 residues. CDR3 sequence reads: CASSPPGGNEKYF. The CDR3 DNA reads as TGTGCCAGCAGCCCCCCGGGAGGTAATGAGAAGTACTTC.

The genes are TRBV11-1 and TRBJ2-2; a weak D match, TRBD1 (6 bases). V was cut by 4 bases and J by 3 bases, with 12 bases left in between. Germline CDR1 is SGHAT and CDR2 is FQDESV (reference sequence). The length of the CDR3 is 15 residues. CDR3 sequence reads: CASSCPGADTGELFF. CDR3 DNA sequence: TGTGCCAGCAGCTGTCCAGGGGCGGACACCGGGGAGCTGTTTTTT. The variable domain in full, with the rest retrieved from reference TRBV11-1 and TRBJ2-2, is EAEVAQSPRYKITEKSQAVAFWCDPISGHATLYWYRQILGQGPELLVQFQDESVVDDSQLPKDRFSAERLKGVDSTLKIQPAELGDSAMYLCASSCPGADTGELFFGEGSRLTVL.

A note on this clonotype: The CDR3 carries no conserved terminal phenylalanine or tryptophan, so it likely arises from a read error. It is unclear where the CDR3 begins or ends on the DNA, so no DNA is shown, and the CDR3 is as TCRdb lists it. The chain carries TRBV9 and TRBJ1-5. The V gene's germline CDR1 is SGDLS and CDR2 YYNGEE. A total of 13 residues make up the CDR3, ends included. The CDR3 loop is CASSLMGNREQQL.

In regard to this clonotype: An end of the junction does not agree with germline; a read error may underlie this. The J gene is TRBJ2-7, the V gene TRBV7-3, with D possibly matching TRBD2 (5 bases). The CDR3 is 14 residues long. The germline V gene encodes CDR1 SGHTA and CDR2 FQGTGA. The CDR3 DNA sequence: TGTGCCAGCAGCCAAGCCGGAGGCACCTACGAGGAGAACTTC. It yields the protein CASSQAGGTYEENF. The whole variable domain, remainder taken from reference TRBV7-3 and TRBJ2-7, is GAGVSQTPSNKVTEKGKYVELRCDPISGHTALYWYRQSLGQGPEFLIYFQGTGAADDSGLPNDRFFAVRPEGSVSTLKIQRTERGDSAVYLCASSQAGGTYEENFGPGTRLTVT.

Concerning this clonotype: Its ends do not fully match the called genes, so a read error is possible. The chain employs TRBV7-2 and TRBJ2-2; TRBD2 matches at 8 bases. The CDR3 runs 12 residues. Germline values: CDR1 SGHTA, CDR2 FQGNSA. The CDR3 is CASSLESGGLFF. The CDR3 DNA follows: TGTGCCAGCAGCTTGGAAAGCGGGGGGCTGTTTTTT.

This rearrangement joins TRBV7-9 to TRBJ2-7; D may be TRBD2 (5 bases). The CDR3 consists of 14 residues. The V gene's germline CDR1 is SEHNR and CDR2 FQNEAQ (reference sequence). V gave up 6 bases and J gave up 13 bases, with 25 bases separating them. CDR3 in amino acids: CASSRVRETFYRYF. The CDR3 coding sequence is TGTGCCAGCAGTCGTGTGAGGGAAACCTTCTATCGCTACTTC. The full variable domain, with the rest looked up from reference TRBV7-9 and TRBJ2-7, is DTGVSQNPRHKITKRGQNVTFRCDPISEHNRLYWYRQTLGQGPEFLTYFQNEAQLEKSRLLSDRFSAERPKGSFSTLEIQRTEQGDSAMYLCASSRVRETFYRYFGPGTRLTVT.

With regard to this clonotype: A read error is likely, as this CDR3 ends without the conserved phenylalanine or tryptophan. The gene calls are TRBV7-4 and TRBJ2-4; D unresolved. The germline V gene has CDR1 SGHVT and CDR2 SQSDAQ. This CDR3 is built from 12 residues. The V end was cut by 8 bases, the J end by 7 bases, with 12 bases between. This CDR3 is CASGVPGNIQYD. As DNA, the CDR3 is TGTGCCAGCGGAGTACCTGGGAACATTCAGTACGAT.

In the case of this clonotype: A junction boundary mismatches the germline segment, possibly from a read error. This chain links TRBV11-1 with TRBJ1-5, with D unclear. This CDR3 comprises 15 residues. Germline CDR1 reads SGHAT; CDR2 reads FQDESV (reference sequence). Written as DNA, the CDR3 is TGCGCCAGCAGCGTTTACAGCACCAGAAATCAGCCCCAGCATTTT. Protein product: CASSVYSTRNQPQHF. Variable domain in full (rest from reference TRBV11-1 and TRBJ1-5): EAEVAQSPRYKITEKSQAVAFWCDPISGHATLYWYRQILGQGPELLVQFQDESVVDDSQLPKDRFSAERLKGVDSTLKIQPAELGDSAMYLCASSVYSTRNQPQHFGDGTRLSIL.

This sequence joins TRBV7-8 and TRBJ2-7; no clear D gene. Trimming removed 1 base at V and 4 bases at J, with 23 bases between. The CDR3 consists of 18 residues. Per the germline V gene, CDR1 is SGHVS and CDR2 is FQNEAQ. In nucleotides, the CDR3 is TGTGCCAGCAGCTTAGATCGAGGCCCCGCTACGCAGTATTACGAGCAGTACGTC. This sequence encodes CASSLDRGPATQYYEQYV.

This rearrangement joins TRBV14 to TRBJ1-1, with D maybe TRBD1 (5 bases). Trimming cost V 5 bases and J 11 bases, with 24 bases left between them. This CDR3 spans 15 amino acids. From germline, CDR1 is SGHDN and CDR2 FVKESK. The CDR3 region is CASSLDLAGNYFAFF. CDR3 DNA sequence: TGTGCCAGCAGCTTAGATCTGGCAGGGAACTACTTCGCTTTCTTT.

As regards this clonotype: The DNA is omitted, as the CDR3 cannot be located on it reliably, and the CDR3 follows TCRdb's listing. This chain links TRBV7-9 with TRBJ1-2; TRBD1 is the table's D call and was not checked against the DNA. The CDR3 is 15 residues long, counting both termini. The germline V gene has CDR1 SEHNR and CDR2 FQNEAQ (reference sequence). CDR3 in amino acids: CASSFGGGAGYGQTF.

This clonotype was picked up one time. The chain carries TRBV7-9 and TRBJ1-2; TRBD1 might be the D (5 bases). The CDR3 spans 14 residues. Germline V gene data show CDR1 as SEHNR and CDR2 as FQNEAQ (reference sequence). V was clipped by 5 bases and J by 4 bases, with 14 bases between them. CDR3 loop: CASSTTEGTYGYTF. The CDR3 DNA reads TGTGCCAGCAGCACCACGGAGGGGACCTATGGCTACACCTTC. Full variable domain (outside the CDR3, taken from reference TRBV7-9 and TRBJ1-2): DTGVSQNPRHKITKRGQNVTFRCDPISEHNRLYWYRQTLGQGPEFLTYFQNEAQLEKSRLLSDRFSAERPKGSFSTLEIQRTEQGDSAMYLCASSTTEGTYGYTFGSGTRLTVV.

The chain uses TRBV13 and TRBJ1-4; TRBD1 agrees at 8 bases. J lost 6 bases, V lost 8 bases, and 8 bases had no gene match. The CDR3 is 14 residues long. Germline V gives CDR1 PRHDT, CDR2 FYEKMQ (reference sequence). The CDR3 spells CASGEPGGDEKLFF. The CDR3 DNA follows: TGTGCCAGCGGCGAACCAGGGGGCGATGAAAAACTGTTTTTT.

Comments on this clonotype: The final CDR3 position lacks the conserved phenylalanine or tryptophan, pointing to a likely read error. It is unclear where the CDR3 begins or ends on the DNA, so no DNA is shown, and the CDR3 is as TCRdb lists it. This chain's CDR3 is CASSSTTGSEGVL. The rearrangement links TRBV7-9 to TRBJ1-1; the table's TRBD1 call for D was not verified on the DNA. Germline CDR1 and CDR2: SEHNR and FQNEAQ (reference sequence). The CDR3 contains 13 residues when both ends are counted.

The sample holds one count of this clonotype. As the CDR3 is not closed by the conserved phenylalanine or tryptophan, this likely results from a read error. Because the CDR3's place on the DNA is in doubt, the DNA is left out and the CDR3 is given as listed by TCRdb. The chain uses TRBV7-8 and TRBJ2-4; the table's D gene call, TRBD2, was not cross checked with the DNA. Germline V gene sequence: CDR1 SGHVS, CDR2 FQNEAQ. From its first to its last residue, the CDR3 has 12 amino acids. CDR3: CASSLAGDLDTQ.

With respect to this clonotype: Since no conserved phenylalanine or tryptophan closes the CDR3, a read error is the likely cause. Because the CDR3's place on the DNA is in doubt, the DNA is left out and the CDR3 is given as listed by TCRdb. J is TRBJ1-6 and V is TRBV2. CDR1 SNHLY and CDR2 FYNNEI come from the germline V gene. The CDR3 region is 15 residues in length, termini included. The CDR3 region is CASSDGRIHESFFGL.

This sequence joins TRBV4-1 and TRBJ1-1; possibly TRBD1 for D (5 bases). The ends were cut back, 6 bases at V and 9 bases at J, with 20 bases in the middle. Germline lookup yields CDR1 MGHRA and CDR2 YSYEKL. CDR3 size: 14 residues. CDR3 region: CASRQQEMERQAFF. The CDR3 DNA reads TGCGCCAGCAGACAACAGGAGATGGAGCGACAAGCTTTCTTT.

The CDR3 here is CASPRGGKYNEQFF. As DNA, the CDR3 is TGTGCCAGCCCGAGGGGGGGGAAGTACAATGAGCAGTTCTTC. The chain joins TRBV2 to TRBJ2-1, with D perhaps matching TRBD2 (7 bases). V was pared by 8 bases and J by 4 bases, with 15 bases between. CDR1 and CDR2 (germline): SNHLY, FYNNEI. CDR3 length: 14 residues.

The J gene is TRBJ2-3, the V gene TRBV5-4; TRBD1 might be the D (5 bases). This CDR3 has 13 amino acids. Germline assignment: CDR1 SGHNT and CDR2 YYREEE (reference sequence). The V gene lost 4 bases and the J gene lost 4 bases, with 10 bases spanning the gap. CDR3 nucleotides: TGTGCCAGCAGCAAGGGGCGAGCAGATACGCAGTATTTT. Translating gives CASSKGRADTQYF.

The V call is TRBV7-3, the J call TRBJ1-1; possibly TRBD1 for D (5 bases). This CDR3 has 15 residues. CDR1 and CDR2 from the germline V gene are SGHTA and FQGTGA. V shed 0 bases and J shed 0 bases, with 8 bases lying between them. The CDR3 is CASSLTGGVNTEAFF. The CDR3 DNA follows: TGTGCCAGCAGCTTAACTGGGGGGGTGAACACTGAAGCTTTCTTT.

Turning to this clonotype: A read error may account for a junction end that differs from germline. The CDR3, as DNA: TGTGCCACCAGCAGGAGGTCAGACCAGGAGACCCAGTACTTC. It specifies CATSRRSDQETQYF. The rearrangement uses TRBV7-9 and TRBJ2-5; tentatively, D is TRBD2 (5 bases). CDR3 length equals 14 residues. Germline values: CDR1 SEHNR, CDR2 FQNEAQ (reference sequence).

The rearrangement uses TRBV7-2 and TRBJ1-1; D may be TRBD1 (5 bases). V was cut by 4 bases and J by 0 bases, with 9 bases left in between. The length of the CDR3 is 14 residues. Germline values: CDR1 SGHTA, CDR2 FQGNSA. Here the CDR3 DNA reads TGTGCCAGCAGCTCCAGGGTCATGAACACTGAAGCTTTCTTT. This encodes CASSSRVMNTEAFF.